This T cell receptor (beta chain) was captured in a study of cytomegalovirus exposure and HLA in healthy donors. Study-wide background: An earlier analysis identified 117 million unique TCR beta sequences in about 200 million T cells.

These donors, healthy bone marrow donors, were studied. The PCR contained 60 Vbeta and 13 Jbeta primers. Sequenced by immunoSEQ multiplex PCR; TCRdb stores in-frame clones only, minus some. The sample yields approximately 140,000 clones, 55% to 80% seen once. On this clone itself: Its matching antigen is unknown.

V was cut by 1 base and J by 0 bases, with 19 bases left in between. The CDR3 has 20 residues. Germline-derived CDR1 and CDR2 are SGHVS and FQNEAQ. The study, taken as a whole, reports: A missense DCLRE1C variant was associated with V- and J-gene trimming of TCR beta chains in a later analysis, and an independent cohort replicated the association. An apparent linkage of common viral pathogens to several of the most significant clusters emerged in a later analysis.

The chain joins TRBV7-8 to TRBJ2-6; possibly TRBD1 for D (6 bases). The clonotype originates from a woman in her thirties or forties in good health and CMV-seronegative. Source material: PBMCs. The CDR3 coding sequence is TGTGCCAGCAGCTTAGTCGTAGGTCCACAGGGACCCTCTGGGGCCAACGTCCTGACTTTC. It translates to CASSLVVGPQGPSGANVLTF.